This T cell receptor (beta chain) was identified during a study of blood T cells in healthy people across ages. In its sample, this clonotype was seen a few times. Using a J-beta primer mix together with a sample-barcoded 5' primer, a second PCR was run for roughly 7 to 11 cycles. TCRdb re-derived calls from the 5' RACE reads in MiXCR, one entry per CDR3 protein. The sample includes almost 800,000 distinct CDR3 sequences, roughly 64% of them seen just once. This TCR was recovered from a man aged 30 to 39 in good health. Sequencing input: blood.

The CDR3, as DNA: TGCAGTGCTAGCAGGGGCAGGGGCACTGAAGCTTTCTTT. As protein: CSASRGRGTEAFF. The chain has TRBV20-1 and TRBJ1-1; possibly TRBD1 for D (6 bases). The CDR3 covers 13 residues. Germline V gene lookup returns CDR1 DFQATT and CDR2 SNEGSKA (reference sequence). Trimming removed 3 bases from V and 4 bases from J, with 12 bases in between.